One and the same sample provided the 21 T cell receptor beta chains below, sequenced in a study of beta chain features in type 1 diabetes. Their specific antigens are unknown. What was sequenced were expressed TCRB transcripts, since all of the isolated RNA had been reverse transcribed. Assay: immunoSEQ multiplex PCR; the TCRdb copy retains only in-frame clones and omits some. The sample includes around 130,000 clones, less than 20% seen only once; the top ten take over 2%. The study, taken as a whole, reports: TCRB CDR3s were moderately but significantly shorter in Type 1 diabetes patients in all four CD4+ subsets.

Sequencing input: central memory CD4+ T cells from blood. The receptors originated from a man in his thirties or forties with type 1 diabetes.

This clone has a handful of counts. The CDR3 protein is CASSLAYNEQFF. Here the CDR3 DNA reads TGTGCCAGCAGCTTGGCCTACAATGAGCAGTTCTTC. The rearrangement links TRBV7-9 to TRBJ2-1; no clear D. The germline V gene has CDR1 SEHNR and CDR2 FQNEAQ (reference sequence). The CDR3 is made up of 12 amino acids. Trimming stripped 3 bases from V and 2 bases from J, with 2 bases between. The full variable domain, its missing parts supplied by reference TRBV7-9 and TRBJ2-1, is DTGVSQNPRHKITKRGQNVTFRCDPISEHNRLYWYRQTLGQGPEFLTYFQNEAQLEKSRLLSDRFSAERPKGSFSTLEIQRTEQGDSAMYLCASSLAYNEQFFGPGTRLTVL.

This clone came up a few times. The CDR3 is CASSADYASYEQYF. DNA of the CDR3: TGTGCCAGCAGCGCAGACTACGCATCCTACGAGCAGTACTTC. V gene TRBV2 combines with J gene TRBJ2-7, with D perhaps matching TRBD2 (5 bases). V was shortened by 6 bases and J by 1 base, with 13 bases between the two germline ends. CDR3 size: 14 residues. Germline V gene sequence: CDR1 SNHLY, CDR2 FYNNEI.

V is TRBV5-1 and J is TRBJ1-6; a possible D gene is TRBD1 (5 bases). Germline CDR1 reads SGHRS; CDR2 reads YFSETQ. This CDR3 contains 16 residues. The V end was cut by 4 bases, the J end by 10 bases, with 21 bases between. The CDR3 is CASSGSSGTSASPLHF. The CDR3 bases are TGCGCCAGCAGCGGGAGTTCCGGGACGAGCGCATCACCCCTCCACTTT. Full variable domain (rest looked up from reference TRBV5-1 and TRBJ1-6): KAGVTQTPRYLIKTRGQQVTLSCSPISGHRSVSWYQQTPGQGLQFLFEYFSETQRNKGNFPGRFSGRQFSNSRSEMNVSTLELGDSALYLCASSGSSGTSASPLHFGNGTRLTVT.

The rearrangement joins TRBV6-1 to TRBJ2-3; no reliable D call. Germline assignment: CDR1 MNHNS and CDR2 SASEGT. CDR3 length: 11 residues. The V end lost 7 bases, the J end lost 2 bases, and 4 bases lay between the germline ends. The CDR3 nucleotides read TGTGCCAGCACAGTCACAGATACGCAGTATTTT. This gives the protein CASTVTDTQYF.

V is TRBV7-2 and J is TRBJ2-5; 10 bases are a match to TRBD2. CDR1 SGHTA and CDR2 FQGNSA come from the germline V gene. The trim removed 4 bases at V and 5 bases at J, leaving 10 bases unmatched. This CDR3 is built from 16 residues. CDR3 protein: CASSSGSSGGGETQYF. Here the CDR3 DNA reads TGTGCCAGCAGCTCAGGGTCTAGCGGGGGAGGGGAGACCCAGTACTTC.

This clone was observed a handful of times. The chain carries TRBV25-1 and TRBJ1-1, with D perhaps matching TRBD1 (5 bases). The ends were cut back, 6 bases at V and 3 bases at J, with 23 bases in the middle. This CDR3 region has 17 residues. Germline V CDR1 and CDR2: MGHDK, SYGVNS. The CDR3 nucleotides read TGTGCCAGCAGACCCGAAAGGCTACGGGGGTCGGACACTGAAGCTTTCTTT. Protein sequence: CASRPERLRGSDTEAFF.

This clone has more than one count but fewer than ten. Other DNA sequences in the same sample also yield this CDR3. The chain has TRBV29-1 and TRBJ2-2; weak D call: TRBD2 (5 bases). Germline V lookup: CDR1 SQVTM, CDR2 ANQGSEA. The ends were cut back, 4 bases at V and 0 bases at J, with 6 bases in the middle. The CDR3 consists of 13 residues. The CDR3 nucleotides read TGCAGCGTTGGAGGGACGAACACCGGGGAGCTGTTTTTT. This gives the protein CSVGGTNTGELFF.

CDR3 sequence (DNA): TGTGCCAGCAGCTCTGGCACTTGGCCGGGGCCGGGGGAGCAGTACTTC. It encodes CASSSGTWPGPGEQYF. This chain uses TRBV5-4 with TRBJ2-7; D may be TRBD1 or TRBD2 (5 bases each). V was shortened by 3 bases and J by 7 bases, with 23 bases between the two germline ends. Germline V CDR1 and CDR2: SGHNT, YYREEE (reference sequence). CDR3 length equals 16 residues.

This clone showed up just a few times. The V and J genes are TRBV30 and TRBJ2-2; the D is unclear. The CDR3 loop spans 11 amino acids. V was pared by 5 bases and J by 8 bases, with 9 bases between. CDR1 GTSNPN and CDR2 SVGIG come from the germline V gene (reference sequence). CDR3 amino acids: CAWYRTGELFF. The CDR3 DNA sequence: TGTGCCTGGTATCGTACAGGGGAGCTGTTTTTT.

The chain uses TRBV2 and TRBJ1-2; the D is unclear. Between the trimmed V and J ends, which lost 8 bases and 4 bases, there was a span of 8 bases. This CDR3 has 11 amino acids. Germline CDR1 reads SNHLY; CDR2 reads FYNNEI. CDR3 nucleotide sequence: TGTGCCAGCGGGTTAGTCTATGGCTACACCTTC. This sequence encodes CASGLVYGYTF.

This clone was observed a few times. The rearrangement joins TRBV2 to TRBJ2-2; tentatively, D is TRBD1 (6 bases). This CDR3 has 11 amino acids. Germline V CDR1 and CDR2: SNHLY, FYNNEI. CDR3 residues: CGGRRTGELFF. CDR3 in DNA: TGTGGGGGGCGAAGGACCGGGGAGCTGTTTTTT.

This clone was seen a handful of times. With only one base between it and a far larger clone, this is likely a read error. The rearrangement links TRBV29-1 to TRBJ2-7; no clear D gene. CDR1 is SQVTM, CDR2 ANQGSEA, per germline. Trimming took 0 bases from V and 6 from J, leaving 9 bases between them. The CDR3 contains 12 residues. The CDR3 loop reads CSVEEGGAEQYF. CDR3 DNA sequence: TGCAGCGTTGAAGAAGGCGGCGCCGAGCAGTACTTC.

This clone was seen only a few times. The chain links TRBV5-4 to TRBJ2-3; D ambiguous. The CDR3 loop spans 13 amino acids. From germline, CDR1 is SGHNT and CDR2 YYREEE (reference sequence). Deletions cut 1 base from V and 2 bases from J, with 5 bases between. CDR3 in DNA: TGTGCCAGCAGCTTGACCCCCACAGATACGCAGTATTTT. It specifies CASSLTPTDTQYF. Looking up the rest from reference TRBV5-4 and TRBJ2-3 gives the full variable domain: ETGVTQSPTHLIKTRGQQVTLRCSSQSGHNTVSWYQQALGQGPQFIFQYYREEENGRGNFPPRFSGLQFPNYSSELNVNALELDDSALYLCASSLTPTDTQYFGPGTRLTVL.

This chain joins TRBV5-1 and TRBJ2-1; 9 bases fit TRBD2. The CDR3 is 17 amino acids. J gave up 0 bases and V 0 bases, and 4 bases lay outside the gene matches. The germline V gene has CDR1 SGHRS and CDR2 YFSETQ. CDR3 region: CASSLVASGDSYNEQFF. The CDR3 DNA is TGCGCCAGCAGCTTGGTGGCTAGCGGGGACTCCTACAATGAGCAGTTCTTC.

This clone was counted only a few times. The genes are TRBV7-2 and TRBJ1-5; D call uncertain. V was pared by 3 bases and J by 7 bases, with 10 bases between. From germline, CDR1 is SGHTA and CDR2 FQGNSA. There are 13 residues in the CDR3. In DNA form, the CDR3 reads TGTGCCAGCAGCTTTCGCGGGGAGCAGCCCCAGCATTTT. This gives the protein CASSFRGEQPQHF.

The V and J genes are TRBV29-1 and TRBJ2-7, with 8 positions matching TRBD1. V lost 2 bases and J lost 5; bases outside the gene matches: 14. Germline values: CDR1 SQVTM, CDR2 ANQGSEA. The CDR3 length is 16 residues. In DNA form, the CDR3 reads TGCAGCGTTGAATTGATGGGGCAGGGGGCTATGGACGAGCAGTACTTC. It codes for CSVELMGQGAMDEQYF.

As regards this clone: A read error is possible here, since a much larger clone lies one base away. The chain uses TRBV10-2 and TRBJ1-6; TRBD1 agrees at 9 bases. The length of the CDR3 is 14 residues. Germline V CDR1 and CDR2: WSHSY, SAAADI. As DNA, the CDR3 is TGCGCCCGCAGTGAGGACAGGGGTCGGTCACCCCTCCACTTT. Amino acid sequence: CARSEDRGRSPLHF.

The chain joins TRBV6-5 to TRBJ1-4; D gene unclear. The CDR3 is made up of 16 amino acids. Germline V gene sequence: CDR1 MNHEY, CDR2 SVGAGI. Trimming removed 0 bases from V and 3 bases from J, with 11 bases in between. For the CDR3, the DNA is TGTGCCAGCAGTTACTCGATTGCAGAATCTAATGAAAAACTGTTTTTT. Translation: CASSYSIAESNEKLFF.

The chain couples TRBV7-2 to TRBJ2-5, with 12 bases lining up with TRBD2. This CDR3 region has 16 residues. Trimming cost V 5 bases and J 4 bases; bases outside gene matches: 8. Germline assignment: CDR1 SGHTA and CDR2 FQGNSA. This CDR3 is CASSPSSGGALETQYF. The CDR3 DNA follows: TGTGCCAGCAGCCCGTCTAGCGGGGGGGCGTTAGAGACCCAGTACTTC.

The chain recombines TRBV7-2 with TRBJ2-5; D possibly corresponds to TRBD1 (5 bases). This CDR3 is 14 amino acids long. V lost 4 bases to trimming and J lost 5 bases, with 14 bases between them. Germline V gene sequence: CDR1 SGHTA, CDR2 FQGNSA. The CDR3 sequence: CASSYQGAVETQYF. The DNA for the CDR3 is TGTGCCAGCAGCTATCAGGGTGCCGTGGAGACCCAGTACTTC.

This clone was detected only a few times. CDR3: CASSSDRRVYTF. The CDR3 DNA is TGTGCCAGCAGTTCCGACCGAAGGGTCTACACCTTC. The V call is TRBV6-6, the J call TRBJ1-2, with D unresolved. V lost 4 bases to trimming and J lost 10 bases, with 13 bases between them. Germline CDR1 reads MNHNY; CDR2 reads SVGAGI (reference sequence). CDR3 size: 12 residues.